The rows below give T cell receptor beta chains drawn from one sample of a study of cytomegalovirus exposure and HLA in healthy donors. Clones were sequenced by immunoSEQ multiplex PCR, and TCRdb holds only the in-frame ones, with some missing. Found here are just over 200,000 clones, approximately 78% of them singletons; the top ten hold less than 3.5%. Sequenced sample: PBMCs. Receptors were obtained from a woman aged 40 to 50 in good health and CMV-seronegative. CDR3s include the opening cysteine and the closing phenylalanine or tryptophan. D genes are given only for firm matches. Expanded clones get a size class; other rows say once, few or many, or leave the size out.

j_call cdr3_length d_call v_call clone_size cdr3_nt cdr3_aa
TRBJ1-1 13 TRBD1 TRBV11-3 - TGTGCCAGCAGCTCAAACGGACAGGGGGCCGCTTTCTTT CASSSNGQGAAFF
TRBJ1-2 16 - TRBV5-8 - TGTGCCAGCAGCTGGGGAGGGACCCTAATCAACTATGGCCACACCTTC CASSWGGTLINYGHTF
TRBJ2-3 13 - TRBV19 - TGTGCCAGTACCGGGATTGACACAGATACGCAGTATTTT CASTGIDTDTQYF
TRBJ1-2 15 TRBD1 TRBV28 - TGTGCCAGCAGCGAAAATCTCCGGGACAGAAATGGCTACACCTTC CASSENLRDRNGYTF
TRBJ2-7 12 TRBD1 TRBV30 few TGTGCCTGGAGTGCCGACAGGGTCGAGCAGTACTTC CAWSADRVEQYF
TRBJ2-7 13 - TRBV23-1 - TGCGCCAGCAGGCCTTTTGAGTTTCCCGAGCAGTACTTC CASRPFEFPEQYF
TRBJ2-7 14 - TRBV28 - TGTGCCAGCAGTTTAGAGCGGAGCTCCTACGAGCAGTACTTC CASSLERSSYEQYF
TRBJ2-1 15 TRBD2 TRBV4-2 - TGTGCCAGCAGCCACCCCGGGACTAGCGGGATTGAGCAGTTCTTC CASSHPGTSGIEQFF
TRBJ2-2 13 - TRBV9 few TGTGCCAGCTCGGCGAGAGGAACCGGGGAGCTGTTTTTT CASSARGTGELFF
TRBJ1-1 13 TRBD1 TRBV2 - TGTGCCAGCAGAACCGGGACAGGGAGTGAAGCTTTCTTT CASRTGTGSEAFF
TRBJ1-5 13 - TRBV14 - TGTGCCAGCAGCCAGACCAAGGGGACTCCCCAGCATTTT CASSQTKGTPQHF
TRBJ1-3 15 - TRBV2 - TGTGCCAGCAGTGAAAGCTCAGGGCCAGGAAACACCATATATTTT CASSESSGPGNTIYF
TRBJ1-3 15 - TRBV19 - TGTGCCAGCCACCAGGGGCAGGGGTCGAGAAACACCATATATTTT CASHQGQGSRNTIYF
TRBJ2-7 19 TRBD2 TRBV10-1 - TGCGCCAGCAGTGAGGGGGGGGGAGGGGTCGGATCAAGCTCCTACGAGCAGTACTTC CASSEGGGGVGSSSYEQYF
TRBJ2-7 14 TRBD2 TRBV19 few TGTGCCAGTAGGACTAGCGGGTTTCCCTACGAGCAGTACTTC CASRTSGFPYEQYF
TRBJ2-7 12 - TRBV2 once TGTGCCAGTAAATTACAGGTCTACGAGCAGTACTTC CASKLQVYEQYF
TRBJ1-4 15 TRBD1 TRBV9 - TGTGCCAGCAGCGTAGGGACAGGGCTAAATGAAAAACTGTTTTTT CASSVGTGLNEKLFF
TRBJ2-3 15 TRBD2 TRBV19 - TGTGCCAGTAGATTGGGGACTAGCGGGAGGAATACGCAGTATTTT CASRLGTSGRNTQYF
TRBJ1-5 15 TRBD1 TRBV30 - TGTGCCTGGAGCCTGGACAGGGAGGGGAATCAGCCCCAGCATTTT CAWSLDREGNQPQHF
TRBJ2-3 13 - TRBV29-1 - TGCAGCGTTGAACAACCGACAGGTAGTACGCAGTATTTT CSVEQPTGSTQYF
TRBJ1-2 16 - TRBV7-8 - TGTGCCAGCAGCTCGCGTTTTTTGAGGGCTAACTATGGCTACACCTTC CASSSRFLRANYGYTF
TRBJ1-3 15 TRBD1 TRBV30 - TGTGCCTGGTGGGGACAGGAGAGCTCTGGAAACACCATATATTTT CAWWGQESSGNTIYF
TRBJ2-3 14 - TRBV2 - TGTGCCAGCAGTCCGACTAGTCGCACAGATACGCAGTATTTT CASSPTSRTDTQYF
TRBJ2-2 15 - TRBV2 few TGTGCCAGCAGCCCGACGGACTTTGCGGCGGGGGAGCTGTTTTTT CASSPTDFAAGELFF
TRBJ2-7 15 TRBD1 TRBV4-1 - TGCGCCAGCAGCCCGGGACAGGGAGGACAGTACGAGCAGTACTTC CASSPGQGGQYEQYF
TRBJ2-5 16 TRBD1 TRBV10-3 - TGTGCCATCAGTGAGAGGACAGGGAGGAGGATAGAGACCCAGTACTTC CAISERTGRRIETQYF
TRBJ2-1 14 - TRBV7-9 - TGTGCCAGCAGCGCACAGCATCCCCGGAATGAGCAGTTCTTC CASSAQHPRNEQFF
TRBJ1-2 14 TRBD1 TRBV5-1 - TGCGCCAGCAGCGGACAGGGGGCCTTCTATGGCTACACCTTC CASSGQGAFYGYTF
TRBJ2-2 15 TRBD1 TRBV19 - TGTGCCAGTAGTATCGGGACAGGGGACACCGGGGAGCTGTTTTTT CASSIGTGDTGELFF
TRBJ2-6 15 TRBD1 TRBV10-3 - TGTGCCATCAGTTCGGGACAGGCGGGTACCAACGTCCTGACTTTC CAISSGQAGTNVLTF
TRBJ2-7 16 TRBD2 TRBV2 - TGTGCCAGCAGTGAAGGCCCCAGCGGGAGCTCCTACGAGCAGTACTTC CASSEGPSGSSYEQYF
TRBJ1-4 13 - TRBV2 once TGTGCCAGCGGAGACAGGAGAAATGAAAAACTGTTTTTT CASGDRRNEKLFF
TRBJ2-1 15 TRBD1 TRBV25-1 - TGTGCCAGCAGCTCCCCGGGACAGGGTTTTAATGAGCAGTTCTTC CASSSPGQGFNEQFF
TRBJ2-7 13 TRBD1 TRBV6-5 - TGTGCCAGCAGTCCAGGACAGGTGGGCGAGCAGTACTTC CASSPGQVGEQYF
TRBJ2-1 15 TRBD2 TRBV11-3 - TGTGCCAGCAGCCCGACTAGCGGGAGTCCGGGTGAGCAGTTCTTC CASSPTSGSPGEQFF
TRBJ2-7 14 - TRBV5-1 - TGCGCCAGCAGCTTGACTCCAGGGGAATCCGAGCAGTACTTC CASSLTPGESEQYF
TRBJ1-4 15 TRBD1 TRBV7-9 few TGTGCCAGCAGCTTAGGACAGGGCTTAAATGAAAAACTGTTTTTT CASSLGQGLNEKLFF
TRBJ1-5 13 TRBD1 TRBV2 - TGTGCCAGCAGTGGAGACAGGGGCCAGCCCCAGCATTTT CASSGDRGQPQHF
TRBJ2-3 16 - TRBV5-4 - TGTGCCAGCAGCTTAGGCAGGCCAGCTAGCACAGATACGCAGTATTTT CASSLGRPASTDTQYF
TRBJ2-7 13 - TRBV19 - TGTGCCAGTAGTCTTGGCACGGGGTCCTCCCTATTATTC CASSLGTGSSLLF
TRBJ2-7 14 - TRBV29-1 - TGCAGCGTGGGCGCAGGCGTTAGCTCCTACGAGCAGTACTTC CSVGAGVSSYEQYF
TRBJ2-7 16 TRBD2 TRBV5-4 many TGTGCCAGCACTTCTGGGGGACTAGCGGGAGTTTACGAGCAGTACTTC CASTSGGLAGVYEQYF
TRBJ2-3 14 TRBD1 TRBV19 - TGTGCCAGTAGGAGCAAACAGGGGGCAGATACGCAGTATTTT CASRSKQGADTQYF
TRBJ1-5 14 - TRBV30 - TGTGCCTGGAGTGAAGCGGGTTTCAATCAGCCCCAGCATTTT CAWSEAGFNQPQHF
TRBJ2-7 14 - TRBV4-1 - TGCGCCAGCAGCCCTATTGGCGGCCAGTACGAGCAGTACTTC CASSPIGGQYEQYF
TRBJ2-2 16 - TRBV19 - TGTGCCAGTAGTATAGATTCCGGGGGTAACACCGGGGAGCTGTTTTTT CASSIDSGGNTGELFF
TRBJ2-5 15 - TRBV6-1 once TGTGCCAGCAGAAGACCGAAAGCAGGGCAAGAGACCCAGTACTTC CASRRPKAGQETQYF
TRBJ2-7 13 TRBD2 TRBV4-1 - TGCGCCAGCAGCCAGGGACTAGCGTACGAGCAGTACTTC CASSQGLAYEQYF
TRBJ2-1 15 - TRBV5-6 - TGTGCCAGCAGCTTCAGCCCGGGATTCTACAATGAGCAGTTCTTC CASSFSPGFYNEQFF
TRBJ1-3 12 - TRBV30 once TGTGCCTGGGGACAGTCCGGAAACACCATATATTTT CAWGQSGNTIYF
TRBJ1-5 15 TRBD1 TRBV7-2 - TGTGCCAGCAGCTTGAACAGGGGTAGGGGTCAGCCCCAGCATTTT CASSLNRGRGQPQHF
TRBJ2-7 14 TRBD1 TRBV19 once TGTGCCAGTAGCTCCGGGACAGGGGTTTACGAGCAGCACTTC CASSSGTGVYEQHF
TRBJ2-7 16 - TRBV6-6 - TGTGCCAGCAGTTACAACTTGGCGGGCACCTCCTACGAGCAGTACTTC CASSYNLAGTSYEQYF
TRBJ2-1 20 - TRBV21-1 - TGTGCCAGCAGCAAAGTCCGGGGACTAGATGTGTTGAACTCCTACAATGAGCAGTTCTTC CASSKVRGLDVLNSYNEQFF
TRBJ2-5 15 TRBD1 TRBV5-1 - TGCGCCAGCAGCTTCTCTACAGGGGCCCAAGAGACCCAGTACTTC CASSFSTGAQETQYF
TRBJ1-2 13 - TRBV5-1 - TGCGCCAGCAGCGCGACAGCTGCCTATGGCTACACCTTC CASSATAAYGYTF
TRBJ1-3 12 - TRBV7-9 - TGTGCCAGCAGCCTATGGGGAAACACCATATATTTT CASSLWGNTIYF
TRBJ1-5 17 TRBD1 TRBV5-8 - TGTGCCAGCAGCTCCCGACCGTATGACAGGGCCAATCAGCCCCAGCATTTT CASSSRPYDRANQPQHF
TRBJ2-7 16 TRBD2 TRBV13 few TGTGCCAGCAGCCTTCCGGGACTAGCGGGAGCCGGAGAGCAGTACTTC CASSLPGLAGAGEQYF
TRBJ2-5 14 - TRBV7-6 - TGTGCCAGCAGCTTAGGGCCCGCGCGGGAGACCCAGTACTTC CASSLGPARETQYF